The clone carrying this TCR beta chain was counted a single time. The antigen is unknown. Germline V CDR1 and CDR2: DFQATT, SNEGSKA (reference sequence). V shed 5 bases, J shed 7 bases, and the junction held 9 bases outside the gene matches. The CDR3 consists of 13 residues. This sample stems from a study of T cells in Graves' hyperthyroidism and ophthalmopathy. Background on the study: Peripheral blood was collected at initial diagnosis, before any treatment.

Notes on the study in general: Blood also contained most expanded thyroid clonotypes above 0.001.

The TCR beta CDR3 regions underwent amplification using RNA transcripts as the source. Researchers ran a first-round RT-PCR on the TCR CDR3 using the HTBI primer set. TCRdb re-called the multiplex PCR reads with MiXCR, one entry per CDR3 protein. The data show fewer than 400,000 distinct CDR3 sequences, roughly 25% seen once. Patients aged 18 to 65 with hyperthyroidism were newly diagnosed, with duration under 2 months. Reasons for excluding patients were uncontrolled infection, other autoimmune disease, pregnancy or lactation. The J gene is TRBJ2-7, the V gene TRBV20-1, with TRBD1 identical over 9 bases. Material for sequencing was blood. This TCR was recovered from a middle-aged man with Graves' hyperthyroidism. The CDR3 DNA follows: TGCAGTGCTGAGCCAGGACAGGGGATGGAGCAGTACTTC. Translating gives CSAEPGQGMEQYF.